Listed below are T cell receptor beta chains from one sample, sequenced in a study of patients and donors after allogeneic stem cell transplantation. One entry per CDR3 protein results from TCRdb running MiXCR on the RT-PCR reads. The sample consists of about 960,000 distinct CDR3 sequences, about a sixth of them appearing once. Sequencing was carried out using blood, either unsorted or a sorted T cell fraction (not recorded which). These receptors were collected from a human donor who was either an allogeneic HSCT recipient or a stem cell or donor lymphocyte infusion donor (not recorded which). It is not recorded whose cells these are; they may come from a transplant donor. Each CDR3 is given with its conserved first and last residue. D genes are given only for firm matches. Rows give clone size only sometimes, using once, few, many, or a class for an expanded clone.

-	TRBV12-3/TRBV12-4	TRBJ2-3	-	CASSSSNTDTQYF	TGTGCCAGCAGTTCAAGTAATACAGATACGCAGTATTTT
-	TRBV4-1	TRBJ2-2	few	CASSRTSPVWTGELFF	TGCGCCAGCAGCCGCACCTCTCCAGTATGGACCGGGGAGCTGTTTTTT
-	TRBV18	TRBJ1-2	-	CASSNRESSNYGYTF	TGTGCCAGCTCCAACAGAGAGTCCTCTAACTATGGCTACACCTTC
-	TRBV29-1	TRBJ2-1	-	CSVARHNEQFF	TGCAGCGTAGCCAGGCACAATGAGCAGTTCTTC
TRBD1	TRBV4-3	TRBJ2-1	-	CASSQDLTGGQLTNEQFF	TGCGCCAGCAGCCAAGATTTAACTGGGGGACAGCTGACCAATGAGCAGTTCTTC
TRBD2	TRBV18	TRBJ2-5	-	CASSPWASGSGETQYF	TGTGCCAGCTCACCATGGGCTAGCGGGAGTGGAGAGACCCAGTACTTC
TRBD2	TRBV4-1	TRBJ2-3	few	CASSQLLAGVRNTQYF	TGCGCCAGCAGCCAATTACTAGCGGGAGTACGGAATACGCAGTATTTT
TRBD1	TRBV7-2	TRBJ1-2	few	CASSLANRGGLDYGYTF	TGTGCCAGCAGCCTAGCCAACAGGGGTGGGTTGGACTATGGCTACACCTTC
-	TRBV12-3/TRBV12-4	TRBJ2-1	many	CASSTRLVGNEQFF	TGTGCCAGCAGTACCCGTCTCGTTGGCAATGAGCAGTTCTTC
-	TRBV4-1	TRBJ1-1	few	CASSQDPTGPARAFF	TGCGCCAGCAGCCAAGATCCCACAGGCCCGGCGAGAGCTTTCTTT
-	TRBV11-1	TRBJ2-6	-	CASSGETGLPFSGANVLTF	TGTGCCAGCAGCGGGGAGACAGGCCTACCTTTTTCTGGGGCCAACGTCCTGACTTTC